Listed below are T cell receptor beta chains from one sample, sequenced in a study of neoadjuvant anti-PD-1 for oral cavity cancer. Profiled with immunoSEQ multiplex PCR; TCRdb holds only in-frame clones, not every one. The sample yields tens of thousands of clones, approximately 82% seen once. The sequencing used PBMCs, collected before nivolumab (anti-PD-1) treatment. These receptors came from a person between 40 and 79 years old with oral cavity squamous cell carcinoma. CDR3s include the opening cysteine and the closing phenylalanine or tryptophan. The D gene is left open where the match is weak. Some rows have no size entry. The others give once, few or many, or a class for an expanded clone.

d_call j_call v_call clone_size cdr3_aa cdr3_nt
. TRBJ1-1 TRBV7-9 few CASSPVGGALAEAFF TGTGCCAGCAGCCCGGTCGGGGGGGCGTTGGCTGAAGCTTTCTTT
. TRBJ2-7 TRBV28 . CASKGLSYEQYF TGTGCCAGCAAGGGGTTATCCTACGAGCAGTACTTC
TRBD1 TRBJ1-1 TRBV7-9 . CASSFGQGATEAFF TGTGCCAGCAGCTTTGGACAGGGGGCCACTGAAGCTTTCTTT
. TRBJ1-5 TRBV4-1 . CASSQTGTFGPQHF TGCGCCAGCAGCCAAACCGGGACATTCGGACCCCAGCATTTT
. TRBJ2-6 TRBV7-2 . CASSLMRLRSGANVLTF TGTGCCAGCAGCCTTATGCGGCTACGCTCTGGGGCCAACGTCCTGACTTTC
. TRBJ1-5 TRBV10-3 . CAISEWEGRNQPQHF TGTGCCATCAGTGAGTGGGAGGGCCGGAATCAGCCCCAGCATTTT
. TRBJ2-5 TRBV5-4 . CASSLADNQETQYF TGTGCCAGCAGCTTGGCGGATAATCAAGAGACCCAGTACTTC
TRBD1 TRBJ2-3 TRBV5-4 . CASSLARGRKDTQYF TGTGCCAGCAGCTTGGCCAGGGGGCGTAAAGATACGCAGTATTTT
. TRBJ1-1 TRBV5-1 . CASSLIPDLNTEAFF TGCGCCAGCAGCTTGATCCCAGATTTAAACACTGAAGCTTTCTTT
. TRBJ1-5 TRBV6-5 . CASSYVSNQPQHF TGTGCCAGCAGTTACGTCTCCAATCAGCCCCAGCATTTT
TRBD2 TRBJ2-1 TRBV7-9 once CASNLLAGGLYNEQFF TGTGCCAGCAATCTACTAGCGGGGGGGCTATACAATGAGCAGTTCTTC
TRBD1 TRBJ1-1 TRBV19 . CASKPGQGTTGNTEAFF TGTGCCAGTAAACCGGGACAGGGGACAACGGGGAACACTGAAGCTTTCTTT
. TRBJ2-1 TRBV11-1 few CASSLGGRLSYNEQFF TGTGCCAGCAGCTTGGGGGGGCGATTGTCCTACAATGAGCAGTTCTTC
. TRBJ1-2 TRBV27 . CASSLAGDGYTF TGTGCCAGCAGTTTAGCGGGGGATGGCTACACCTTC
. TRBJ2-1 TRBV6-4 . CASQPDRSYNEQFF TGTGCCAGCCAACCGGACAGATCCTACAATGAGCAGTTCTTC
. TRBJ1-1 TRBV7-9 . CASSLQVNTEAFF TGTGCCAGCAGCTTACAGGTGAACACTGAAGCTTTCTTT
TRBD1 TRBJ1-1 TRBV5-4 . CASSLRDSEAFF TGTGCCAGCAGCTTACGGGACAGTGAAGCTTTCTTT
TRBD1 TRBJ1-1 TRBV27 . CASSLGTGGEAFF TGTGCCAGCAGTTTAGGGACAGGGGGCGAAGCTTTCTTT
TRBD2 TRBJ2-1 TRBV7-9 . CASSLALAETNEQFF TGTGCCAGCAGTCTTGCACTAGCGGAGACCAATGAGCAGTTCTTC
TRBD1 TRBJ1-2 TRBV5-1 . CASSSQGANYGYTF TGCGCCAGCAGCTCCCAGGGGGCCAACTATGGCTACACCTTC
. TRBJ1-5 TRBV2 . CASSERGQTRQPQHF TGTGCCAGCAGTGAAAGAGGACAGACGCGTCAGCCCCAGCATTTT
TRBD2 TRBJ2-5 TRBV7-3 . CASSLASGRDKETQYF TGTGCCAGCAGCTTAGCTAGCGGGAGGGATAAAGAGACCCAGTACTTC
TRBD1 TRBJ1-1 TRBV7-3 . CASSRGTGGEAFF TGTGCCAGCAGCCGTGGGACAGGGGGTGAAGCTTTCTTT
. TRBJ1-2 TRBV27 once CASSTYPFQGVYGYTF TGTGCCAGCAGTACTTACCCCTTTCAGGGAGTCTATGGCTACACCTTC
. TRBJ1-1 TRBV9 few CASSWGGTPNTEAFF TGTGCCAGCAGCTGGGGAGGGACCCCGAACACTGAAGCTTTCTTT
. TRBJ2-1 TRBV18 . CASSLRAERSSYNEQFF TGTGCCAGCTCCCTCCGGGCCGAAAGAAGCTCCTACAATGAGCAGTTCTTC
. TRBJ1-1 TRBV9 . CASSKRGSQVSTEAFF TGTGCCAGCAGTAAAAGAGGCTCCCAGGTGAGCACTGAAGCTTTCTTT
. TRBJ2-3 TRBV7-7 . CASSLQGGQDTQYF TGTGCTAGCAGCTTACAGGGGGGGCAAGATACGCAGTATTTT
TRBD1 TRBJ2-7 TRBV2 few CARRRQGADEQYF TGTGCCAGGAGACGACAGGGGGCGGATGAGCAGTACTTC
TRBD1 TRBJ1-5 TRBV30 few CAWSGTGIQPQHF TGTGCCTGGAGTGGGACAGGGATTCAGCCCCAGCATTTT
TRBD1 TRBJ2-3 TRBV5-1 few CASSTQGAQSDTQYF TGCGCCAGCAGCACCCAGGGGGCGCAGTCAGATACGCAGTATTTT
TRBD1 TRBJ1-4 TRBV6-1 . CASSGQGYEKLFF TGTGCCAGCAGTGGACAGGGTTATGAAAAACTGTTTTTT
. TRBJ2-7 TRBV5-5 . CASSPRRFTGTYEQYF TGTGCCAGCAGCCCAAGACGGTTCACTGGGACCTACGAGCAGTACTTC
TRBD2 TRBJ2-3 TRBV5-1 . CASSLEGSGSTTDTQYF TGCGCCAGCAGCTTGGAGGGTAGCGGGAGTACCACAGATACGCAGTATTTT
. TRBJ2-2 TRBV4-1 . CASSPRSSGANTGELFF TGCGCCAGCAGCCCCAGGTCCAGCGGAGCGAACACCGGGGAGCTGTTTTTT
. TRBJ1-1 TRBV6-1 . CASRGPRGTEAFF TGTGCCAGCAGGGGGCCCCGGGGCACTGAAGCTTTCTTT
. TRBJ1-5 TRBV28 . CASRGPGNQPQHF TGTGCCAGCAGGGGCCCCGGCAATCAGCCCCAGCATTTT
. TRBJ2-2 TRBV5-8 . CASSSYWNTGELFF TGTGCCAGCAGCTCCTACTGGAACACCGGGGAGCTGTTTTTT
. TRBJ2-3 TRBV6-5 . CAVGVDTQYF TGTGCTGTCGGGGTTGACACGCAGTATTTT
. TRBJ2-6 TRBV7-3 . CASSLSFARSSGANVLTF TGTGCCAGCAGCTTAAGTTTCGCCAGAAGCTCTGGGGCCAACGTCCTGACTTTC
. TRBJ2-1 TRBV7-2 . CASSLGHSTYNEQFF TGTGCCAGCAGCTTAGGGCACTCGACCTACAATGAGCAGTTCTTC
. TRBJ2-6 TRBV5-8 few CASSSTSSGANVLTF TGTGCCAGCAGCTCGACCAGCTCTGGGGCCAACGTCCTGACTTTC
. TRBJ1-1 TRBV2 . CAPGGMNTEAFF TGTGCCCCCGGGGGTATGAACACTGAAGCTTTCTTT
. TRBJ1-1 TRBV30 . CAWEKKQGDEAFF TGTGCCTGGGAAAAGAAACAGGGTGATGAAGCTTTCTTT
TRBD1 TRBJ2-1 TRBV2 . CASIPGTGWEQFF TGTGCCAGCATTCCCGGGACAGGGTGGGAGCAGTTCTTC
TRBD2 TRBJ2-3 TRBV11-2 . CASSLRTSGGLNTDTQYF TGTGCCAGCAGCTTGAGGACTAGCGGGGGTCTAAACACAGATACGCAGTATTTT
. TRBJ2-2 TRBV11-2 . CASSARAGPNTGELFF TGTGCCAGCAGCGCTAGGGCAGGGCCGAACACCGGGGAGCTGTTTTTT
. TRBJ2-5 TRBV4-1 . CASSQDNWGGRVRETQYF TGCGCCAGCAGCCAAGATAATTGGGGTGGCAGGGTAAGGGAGACCCAGTACTTC
. TRBJ2-3 TRBV28 . CASSFPFFRGASTDTQYF TGTGCCAGCAGTTTCCCCTTCTTTCGGGGGGCCTCCACAGATACGCAGTATTTT
TRBD2 TRBJ2-7 TRBV19 once CASSTPRTSGGYEQYF TGTGCCAGTAGTACGCCCCGGACTAGCGGTGGCTACGAGCAGTACTTC
TRBD1 TRBJ1-2 TRBV15 . CATSRDAGGFGYTF TGTGCCACCAGCAGAGATGCAGGGGGCTTTGGCTACACCTTC
. TRBJ1-1 TRBV2 . CASSVATNTEAFF TGTGCCAGCAGTGTAGCCACGAACACTGAAGCTTTCTTT
TRBD1 TRBJ1-4 TRBV4-2 once CASSQEGGTGVKKLFF TGTGCCAGCAGCCAAGAAGGAGGGACAGGGGTGAAAAAACTGTTTTTT